The 31 T cell receptor beta chains below come from one sample, sequenced in a study of shared clonotypes between healthy human individuals. Repertoires were generated with immunoSEQ multiplex PCR, while TCRdb's copy carries only in-frame clones and drops some. The repertoire holds 400,000 to 600,000 clones, with around 79% as singletons. The sequenced sample was PBMCs. Every receptor here comes from a woman in her thirties or forties in good health. Some clones in this sample may be carry-over from other donors' samples.

With respect to this clone: The junction does not match germline at one end; this may be a read error. The gene calls are TRBV7-7 and TRBJ2-3; possibly TRBD1 for D (5 bases). Germline V CDR1 and CDR2: SSHAT, FNYEAQ (reference sequence). The CDR3 covers 14 residues. The CDR3 spells CAGSLGARTDTQYF. The DNA of the CDR3 is TGTGCCGGCAGCTTAGGGGCTAGGACAGATACGCAGTATTTT.

This chain links TRBV7-2 with TRBJ2-1, with 13 bases lining up with TRBD2. Losses at the gene ends were 1 base for V and 9 bases for J; bases not matched to a gene: 6. Looked up from germline, CDR1 is SGHTA and CDR2 is FQGNSA. The CDR3 is made up of 16 amino acids. In nucleotides, the CDR3 is TGTGCCAGCAGCTTAGTTGTACTAGCGGGAGGGAGTGAGCAGTTCTTC. This encodes CASSLVVLAGGSEQFF.

CDR3: CASSDPRGTDESQHF. The CDR3 DNA follows: TGTGCCAGCAGCGACCCACGTGGGACGGACGAGTCCCAGCATTTT. V gene TRBV28 combines with J gene TRBJ1-5, with a tentative D call TRBD1 (5 bases). The CDR3 totals 15 residues. Trimming removed 6 bases at V and 11 bases at J, with 23 bases between. Germline V CDR1 and CDR2: MDHEN, SYDVKM.

This chain joins TRBV4-1 and TRBJ2-7; 11 positions agree with TRBD2. Germline V lookup: CDR1 MGHRA, CDR2 YSYEKL. CDR3 length: 15 amino acids. V lost 0 bases and J lost 6; bases outside the gene matches: 4. CDR3 loop: CASSQETSGSAEQYF. The CDR3 coding sequence is TGCGCCAGCAGCCAAGAAACTAGCGGGAGCGCCGAGCAGTACTTC.

This sequence joins TRBV11-2 and TRBJ1-3; perhaps TRBD1 as D (5 bases). CDR3 size: 15 residues. Germline lookup yields CDR1 SGHAT and CDR2 FQNNGV. V was trimmed by 4 bases and J by 0 bases, leaving 10 bases between them. CDR3 region: CASSSTVLSGNTIYF. In DNA form, the CDR3 reads TGTGCCAGCAGCTCGACAGTTCTCTCTGGAAACACCATATATTTT.

This chain uses TRBV7-9 with TRBJ1-2, with 9 bases lining up with TRBD1. Germline assignment: CDR1 SEHNR and CDR2 FQNEAQ (reference sequence). V lost 1 base, J lost 4 bases, and 10 bases stayed unmatched. There are 17 residues in the CDR3. The CDR3 DNA is TGTGCCAGCAGCTTAGGTGCCGGGACAGGGATGGGCTATGGCTACACCTTC. The encoded protein is CASSLGAGTGMGYGYTF.

The chain employs TRBV19 and TRBJ2-2; 8 bases are shared with TRBD1. CDR1 and CDR2 from the germline V gene are LNHDA and SQIVND (reference sequence). V lost 3 bases and J lost 8; bases outside the gene matches: 8. This CDR3 comprises 15 residues. CDR3: CASSMSWQGAGELFF. CDR3 bases: TGTGCCAGTAGTATGAGTTGGCAGGGGGCGGGGGAGCTGTTTTTT.

The chain links TRBV27 to TRBJ2-1; TRBD2 is a possible D gene (6 bases). This CDR3 region has 11 residues. CDR1 and CDR2 (germline): MNHEY, SMNVEV (reference sequence). V lost 6 bases and J lost 8, with 8 bases in between. CDR3 loop: CASRGGDEQFF. CDR3 bases: TGTGCCAGCAGGGGAGGAGATGAGCAGTTCTTC.

A word on this clone: A far larger clone is one nucleotide away, so this likely arose from a read error. Other nucleotide sequences in the sample specify the same CDR3. The V gene is TRBV4-3, the J gene TRBJ1-1; D is uncertain. V gave up 1 base and J gave up 1 base, with 10 bases separating them. The CDR3 has 15 amino acids. Germline CDR1 reads LGHNA; CDR2 reads YSLEER. This CDR3 reads CASSQGRQENTEAFF. The CDR3 DNA reads TGCGCCAGCAGCCAAGGGAGGCAGGAGAACACTGAAGCTTTCTTT.

As for this clone: The same CDR3 also results from other DNA sequences found in this sample. The gene calls are TRBV20-1 and TRBJ2-1, with D unresolved. The CDR3 has 11 residues. V was trimmed by 0 bases and J by 8 bases, leaving 5 bases between them. Germline-derived CDR1 and CDR2 are DFQATT and SNEGSKA (reference sequence). The CDR3 region has the DNA TGCAGTGCTAGAGATCCCTATGAGCAGTTCTTC. This gives the protein CSARDPYEQFF.

Points on this clone: The junction differs from germline at one of its ends, possibly a read error. The CDR3 nucleotides are TGTGCTAGCAGCTTAGGGAGGAACCAAGAGACCCAGTACTTC. Translating gives CASSLGRNQETQYF. The rearrangement links TRBV7-7 to TRBJ2-5; D possibly corresponds to TRBD2 (6 bases). Germline V gene lookup returns CDR1 SSHAT and CDR2 FNYEAQ (reference sequence). The CDR3 length is 14 residues.

This rearrangement joins TRBV7-9 to TRBJ2-7; 8 bases are a match to TRBD2. The CDR3 consists of 14 residues. After removal of 2 bases from V and 5 bases from J, the junction contained 5 bases not matched to a gene. From germline, CDR1 is SEHNR and CDR2 FQNEAQ (reference sequence). CDR3 in DNA: TGTGCCAGCAGCTTAAACGGGAGGGCCGACGAGCAGTACTTC. Its protein product is CASSLNGRADEQYF.

This chain connects TRBV19 to TRBJ2-5; the D gene could be TRBD1 or TRBD2 (5 bases each). The CDR3 covers 13 residues. CDR1 and CDR2 (germline): LNHDA, SQIVND (reference sequence). The V end was cut by 9 bases, the J end by 1 base, with 12 bases between. The CDR3 nucleotides are TGTGCCAGCGAGGGGATGGGCCAAGAGACCCAGTACTTC. It encodes CASEGMGQETQYF.

This chain joins TRBV7-2 and TRBJ2-7; TRBD2 agrees at 7 bases. CDR1 SGHTA and CDR2 FQGNSA come from the germline V gene. Germline trimming cut 5 bases from V and 4 bases from J; bases unmatched to any gene: 11. The CDR3 has 15 residues. The CDR3 DNA sequence: TGTGCCAGCAGCCCCGGGAGCGGGACCTTATACGAGCAGTACTTC. Its translation: CASSPGSGTLYEQYF.

The rearrangement links TRBV5-1 to TRBJ2-5; 8 bases match TRBD2. CDR1 and CDR2 from the germline V gene are SGHRS and YFSETQ. The ends lost 3 bases at V and 5 bases at J; junction bases unmatched: 6. CDR3 length equals 14 residues. The CDR3: CASSSTAGVETQYF. CDR3 DNA: TGCGCCAGCAGCTCGACAGCGGGAGTGGAGACCCAGTACTTC.

V is TRBV5-1 and J is TRBJ1-4; D might be TRBD1 (6 bases). CDR3 length equals 15 residues. Germline V gene lookup returns CDR1 SGHRS and CDR2 YFSETQ. Between the trimmed V and J ends, which lost 4 bases and 10 bases, there was a span of 20 bases. The CDR3, as DNA: TGCGCCAGCAGCCCGGGGGCACCAGGGAGGGGAAAACTGTTTTTT. Protein: CASSPGAPGRGKLFF.

The V and J genes are TRBV5-5 and TRBJ2-7; D is possibly TRBD1 (7 bases). Germline lookup yields CDR1 SGHKS and CDR2 YYEKEE (reference sequence). The CDR3 consists of 14 residues. Trimming cost V 0 bases and J 2 bases, with 9 bases left between them. The CDR3 loop reads CASSLGRGPYEQYF. The CDR3 nucleotides are TGTGCCAGCAGCTTGGGGAGGGGGCCCTACGAGCAGTACTTC.

V gene TRBV7-9 combines with J gene TRBJ2-7; TRBD1 or TRBD2 may be the D gene (6 bases each). This CDR3 region has 12 residues. Per the germline V gene, CDR1 is SEHNR and CDR2 is FQNEAQ (reference sequence). V dropped 7 bases and J dropped 7 bases, with 14 bases sitting between them. In DNA form, the CDR3 reads TGTGCCAGCAAAGCTTTAGGGGGGGAGCAGTACTTC. This gives the protein CASKALGGEQYF.

This chain connects TRBV10-3 to TRBJ2-5; 9 bases fit TRBD2. Trimming took 4 bases from V and 2 from J; bases not matched to a gene: 11. Germline lookup yields CDR1 ENHRY and CDR2 SYGVKD. This CDR3 has 17 residues. In DNA form, the CDR3 reads TGTGCCATCAGTGGCCCCTCCGGGACTAGCCGTCAAGAGACCCAGTACTTC. Protein sequence: CAISGPSGTSRQETQYF.

This chain joins TRBV4-3 and TRBJ1-2; 9 positions match TRBD1. Germline lookup yields CDR1 LGHNA and CDR2 YSLEER. V trimming: 4 bases; J trimming: 4 bases; junction bases outside the gene matches: 10. The CDR3 extends over 16 amino acids. Written as DNA, the CDR3 is TGCGCCAGCAGCCGGGGCGGGACAGGGCGAGGCTATGGCTACACCTTC. Its translation: CASSRGGTGRGYGYTF.

This clone appeared once. This chain links TRBV9 with TRBJ2-3, with 12 bases fitting TRBD2. V lost 2 bases, J lost 3 bases, and 10 bases stayed unmatched. This CDR3 is 18 amino acids long. CDR1 SGDLS and CDR2 YYNGEE come from the germline V gene. The CDR3 protein is CASSVATSGSSRTDTQYF. The CDR3 bases are TGTGCCAGCAGCGTGGCGACTAGCGGGAGTTCGCGAACAGATACGCAGTATTTT.

The rearrangement links TRBV29-1 to TRBJ2-1, with 7 positions matching TRBD1. The trim removed 4 bases at V and 6 bases at J, leaving 6 bases unmatched. Germline CDR1 SQVTM, CDR2 ANQGSEA. The CDR3 has 13 residues. This chain's CDR3 is CSVGLTGANEQFF. The CDR3 nucleotides are TGCAGCGTTGGGCTTACAGGGGCCAATGAGCAGTTCTTC.

The chain joins TRBV9 to TRBJ2-4; D unclear. V was shortened by 4 bases and J by 1 base, with 6 bases between the two germline ends. CDR1 and CDR2 from the germline V gene are SGDLS and YYNGEE. This CDR3 region has 13 residues. The CDR3 sequence: CASSSEAKNIQYF. The CDR3 DNA follows: TGTGCCAGCAGCTCGGAGGCCAAAAACATTCAGTACTTC.

The chain employs TRBV5-4 and TRBJ1-1; D perhaps matches TRBD1 (6 bases). This CDR3 is 14 amino acids long. Looked up from germline, CDR1 is SGHNT and CDR2 is YYREEE (reference sequence). The ends were cut back, 3 bases at V and 1 base at J, with 10 bases in the middle. The CDR3 protein is CASSSGQQNTEAFF. For the CDR3, the DNA is TGTGCCAGCAGCTCCGGACAGCAGAACACTGAAGCTTTCTTT.

The J gene is TRBJ2-7, the V gene TRBV27, with TRBD1 matching 9 bases. CDR1 and CDR2 (germline): MNHEY, SMNVEV (reference sequence). This CDR3 is built from 16 residues. Trimming took 4 bases from V and 3 from J; bases not matched to a gene: 10. CDR3 sequence reads: CASSYSAGQGNYEQYF. The CDR3 DNA follows: TGTGCCAGCAGTTACTCTGCCGGACAGGGGAACTACGAGCAGTACTTC.

This clone was detected a few times. The rearrangement joins TRBV30 to TRBJ1-1; TRBD1 agrees at 7 bases. CDR1 is GTSNPN and CDR2 is SVGIG in the germline V gene (reference sequence). The CDR3 sequence is 13 residues long. V dropped 4 bases and J dropped 5; count of bases not matched to a gene: 7. The chain's CDR3 is CAWKKTGMTEAFF. The CDR3 region has the DNA TGTGCCTGGAAGAAGACAGGGATGACTGAAGCTTTCTTT. Complete variable domain (other parts from reference TRBV30 and TRBJ1-1): SQTIHQWPATLVQPVGSPLSLECTVEGTSNPNLYWYRQAAGRGLQLLFYSVGIGQISSEVPQNLSASRPQDRQFILSSKKLLLSDSGFYLCAWKKTGMTEAFFGQGTRLTVV.

The rearrangement uses TRBV5-6 and TRBJ2-1, with D maybe TRBD1 (7 bases). Germline-derived CDR1 and CDR2 are SGHDT and YYEEEE. This CDR3 region has 15 residues. V shed 1 base and J shed 7 bases, with 15 bases lying between them. The CDR3, as DNA: TGTGCCAGCAGCTTGTGGCAGGGGGGCCGAAATGAGCAGTTCTTC. It encodes CASSLWQGGRNEQFF.

The chain is built from TRBV9 and TRBJ2-2; the D is unclear. Per germline, CDR1 SGDLS and CDR2 YYNGEE. The CDR3 contains 13 residues. Deletions cut 3 bases from V and 7 bases from J, with 10 bases between. CDR3 coding DNA: TGTGCCAGCAGCGCTACCTTCGGCGGGGAGCTGTTTTTT. Translation gives CASSATFGGELFF.

The chain couples TRBV6-5 to TRBJ1-1, with D possibly being TRBD1 (5 bases). This CDR3 is 13 amino acids long. Germline values: CDR1 MNHEY, CDR2 SVGAGI. The ends were cut back, 2 bases at V and 4 bases at J, with 8 bases in the middle. The CDR3 is CASSYGRGTEAFF. CDR3 DNA sequence: TGTGCCAGCAGTTACGGAAGGGGCACTGAAGCTTTCTTT.

Many counts were recorded for this clone. For the CDR3, the DNA is TGCGCCAGCAGTGACCCCTCCGGGACAGGGTCCTACGAGCAGTACTTC. Its protein is CASSDPSGTGSYEQYF. This rearrangement joins TRBV10-2 to TRBJ2-7; 9 bases agree with TRBD1. The CDR3 totals 16 residues. Germline assignment: CDR1 WSHSY and CDR2 SAAADI. V shed 3 bases, J shed 1 base, and the junction held 7 bases outside the gene matches.

The V gene is TRBV28, the J gene TRBJ1-2; D is uncertain. The germline CDR1 and CDR2 sequences are MDHEN and SYDVKM. CDR3 length equals 16 residues. Trimming stripped 9 bases from V and 4 bases from J, with 24 bases between. This CDR3 reads CARNTLGPPVGYGYTF. In nucleotides, the CDR3 is TGTGCCAGAAACACCCTAGGACCCCCGGTAGGCTATGGCTACACCTTC.